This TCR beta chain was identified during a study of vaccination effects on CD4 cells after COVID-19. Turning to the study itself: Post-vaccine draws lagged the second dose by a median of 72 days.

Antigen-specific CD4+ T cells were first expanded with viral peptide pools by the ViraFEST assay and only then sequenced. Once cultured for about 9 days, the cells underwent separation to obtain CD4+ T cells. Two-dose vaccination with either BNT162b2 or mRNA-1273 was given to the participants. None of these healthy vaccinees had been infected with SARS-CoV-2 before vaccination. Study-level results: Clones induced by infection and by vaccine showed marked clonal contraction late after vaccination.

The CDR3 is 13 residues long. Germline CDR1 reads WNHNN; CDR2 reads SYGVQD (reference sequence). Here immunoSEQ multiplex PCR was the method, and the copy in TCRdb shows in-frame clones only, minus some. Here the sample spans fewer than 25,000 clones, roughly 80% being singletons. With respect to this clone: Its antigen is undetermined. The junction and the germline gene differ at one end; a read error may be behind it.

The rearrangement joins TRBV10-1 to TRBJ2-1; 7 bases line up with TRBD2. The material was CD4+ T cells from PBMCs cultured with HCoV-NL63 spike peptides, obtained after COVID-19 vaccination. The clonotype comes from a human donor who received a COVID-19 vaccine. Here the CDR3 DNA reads TGCGCCAGCACTGAGACTAGCTGGAATGAGCAGTTCTTC. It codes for CASTETSWNEQFF.